The 19 T cell receptor beta chains listed next were all sequenced from one sample in a study of blood T cells in healthy people across ages. Primed by a sample-barcoded 5' primer and a J-beta primer mix, a second PCR proceeded for roughly 7 to 11 cycles. TCRdb used MiXCR to reprocess the 5' RACE reads, holding one entry per CDR3 protein. The sample lists around 690,000 distinct CDR3 sequences, roughly 50% seen once, with about two fifths in the top ten. Sequences were obtained from blood. These TCRs come from a man in his sixties in good health.

This clonotype was detected a few times. In DNA, the CDR3 is TGTGCCAGCGCCAGAGGAGGGGCGGACCTTACTTATGGCTACACCTTC. It specifies CASARGGADLTYGYTF. The chain uses TRBV9 and TRBJ1-2, with D tentatively TRBD1 (5 bases). The CDR3 runs to 16 residues. Germline lookup yields CDR1 SGDLS and CDR2 YYNGEE. V lost 7 bases and J 5 bases, leaving 24 bases between the germline ends.

The chain is built from TRBV3-1 and TRBJ2-4, with 7 bases lining up with TRBD1. The end of the DNA fits TRBJ2-5 better, so the J call may be wrong. CDR3 length equals 15 residues. Per the germline V gene, CDR1 is LGHDT and CDR2 is YNNKEL (reference sequence). This chain's CDR3 is CASSPWTGPQETQYF. CDR3 coding DNA: TGTGCCAGCAGCCCCTGGACAGGCCCTCAAGAGACCCAGTACTTC.

This sequence joins TRBV20-1 and TRBJ2-4; 14 bases fit TRBD2. The junction had 8 bases not matched to a gene; V was cut back by 1 base and J by 0 bases. Germline CDR1 and CDR2: DFQATT and SNEGSKA (reference sequence). The CDR3 spans 19 residues. The CDR3 nucleotides read TGCAGTGCTAGAGCAGGACTAGCGGGGGGTTATCGAGCCAAAAACATTCAGTACTTC. It codes for CSARAGLAGGYRAKNIQYF.

The J gene is TRBJ1-5, the V gene TRBV20-1, with D possibly being TRBD1 (5 bases). V was clipped by 6 bases and J by 2 bases, with 14 bases between them. Per the germline V gene, CDR1 is DFQATT and CDR2 is SNEGSKA (reference sequence). The CDR3 is made up of 14 amino acids. The CDR3 DNA sequence: TGCAGTGCGTCAGGGCTCTCCGGCAATCAGCCCCAGCATTTT. This sequence encodes CSASGLSGNQPQHF.

The rearrangement links TRBV28 to TRBJ2-7; D gene ambiguous. V lost 3 bases and J 5 bases, leaving 8 bases between the germline ends. The germline V gene has CDR1 MDHEN and CDR2 SYDVKM. This CDR3 is 12 amino acids long. CDR3 in DNA: TGTGCCAGCAGTTTCCAATGGCACGAGCAGTACTTC. Translation gives CASSFQWHEQYF.

The V and J genes are TRBV4-2 and TRBJ1-2; tentatively, D is TRBD1 (5 bases). Germline CDR1 reads LGHNA; CDR2 reads YNFKEQ. Trimming shortened V by 8 bases and J by 2 bases, and 12 bases separated the two germline ends. The CDR3 spans 13 residues. The CDR3 DNA follows: TGTGCCAGCGGGACGGGAAGAAACTATGGCTACACCTTC. Protein: CASGTGRNYGYTF.

Worth noting for this clonotype: The germline gene is not matched at one end of the junction; a read error may be the cause. This sequence joins TRBV4-1 and TRBJ1-5; D ambiguous. Germline V gene data show CDR1 as MGHRA and CDR2 as YSYEKL. The CDR3 is 14 residues long. This chain's CDR3 is CARSQELGYQPQHF. The CDR3 nucleotides read TGCGCCAGAAGCCAAGAGTTAGGGTATCAGCCCCAGCATTTT.

This chain joins TRBV24-1 and TRBJ2-1; D unresolved. The CDR3 extends over 12 amino acids. The V and J ends lost 2 bases and 6 bases respectively, with 4 bases between them. The germline V gene has CDR1 KGHDR and CDR2 SFDVKD. This CDR3 reads CATSDWGNEQFF. In DNA form, the CDR3 reads TGTGCCACCAGTGATTGGGGCAATGAGCAGTTCTTC.

This sequence joins TRBV20-1 and TRBJ2-1; D gene unclear. The CDR3 runs to 11 residues. Between the trimmed V and J ends, which lost 0 bases and 8 bases, there was a span of 5 bases. Germline CDR1 DFQATT, CDR2 SNEGSKA (reference sequence). As DNA, the CDR3 is TGCAGTGCTAGAGAGCTACATGAGCAGTTCTTC. Its translation is CSARELHEQFF.

This rearrangement joins TRBV28 to TRBJ2-7; D ambiguous. Germline loops: CDR1 MDHEN, CDR2 SYDVKM. V lost 11 bases to trimming and J lost 2 bases, with 16 bases between them. The CDR3 extends over 13 amino acids. As DNA, the CDR3 is TGTGCCTCTACGATTGGCATTGCCTACGAGCAGTACTTC. It encodes CASTIGIAYEQYF. Supplemented by reference TRBV28 and TRBJ2-7, the full variable domain reads DVKVTQSSRYLVKRTGEKVFLECVQDMDHENMFWYRQDPGLGLRLIYFSYDVKMKEKGDIPEGYSVSREKKERFSLILESASTNQTSMYLCASTIGIAYEQYFGPGTRLTVT.

This clonotype was counted a single time. One end of the junction does not line up with germline, which may come from a read error. The CDR3 protein is CAGGEAGTDTQYF. The CDR3 DNA sequence: TGTGCCGGAGGGGAAGCGGGCACGGATACGCAGTATTTT. The rearrangement uses TRBV10-3 and TRBJ2-3; TRBD2 is a possible D gene (6 bases). This CDR3 has 13 amino acids. CDR1 and CDR2 from the germline V gene are ENHRY and SYGVKD.

The rearrangement links TRBV20-1 to TRBJ1-2; the D is unclear. The CDR3 covers 11 residues. In germline, CDR1 is DFQATT, CDR2 SNEGSKA (reference sequence). V lost 5 bases, J lost 8 bases, and 12 bases lay in between. This chain's CDR3 is CSAGEEYGYTF. The CDR3 bases are TGCAGTGCTGGGGAGGAGTACGGCTACACCTTC.

The DNA of the CDR3 is TGTGCCAGCGCGAACACCGGGGAGCTGTTTTTT. It translates to CASANTGELFF. The gene calls are TRBV11-3 and TRBJ2-2; unclear D gene. Trimming left V 8 bases short and J 0 bases short, with 1 base between. Germline assignment: CDR1 SGHNT and CDR2 YENEEA. This CDR3 has 11 amino acids.

CDR3 nucleotides: TGCGCCAGCAGAGGTGGTGGGACAGGGGGCTCAAACGAGCAGTACTTC. This codes for CASRGGGTGGSNEQYF. V gene TRBV4-1 combines with J gene TRBJ2-7, with TRBD1 identical over 12 bases. V gave up 6 bases and J gave up 5 bases; unmatched junction bases: 11. Germline V CDR1 and CDR2: MGHRA, YSYEKL. The CDR3 covers 16 residues.

V usage is TRBV20-1 and J usage is TRBJ2-1, with 16 bases aligning to TRBD2. Trimming cost V 6 bases and J 6 bases; bases outside gene matches: 5. Germline V gene data show CDR1 as DFQATT and CDR2 as SNEGSKA (reference sequence). This CDR3 is 15 amino acids long. CDR3 protein: CSAPGLAGGPNEQFF. The CDR3 nucleotides read TGCAGTGCCCCGGGACTAGCGGGGGGGCCCAATGAGCAGTTCTTC.

This chain uses TRBV5-1 with TRBJ1-2; D is ambiguous. Trimming pared 2 bases from V and 5 bases from J, leaving 13 bases between. The germline CDR1 and CDR2 sequences are SGHRS and YFSETQ. This CDR3 has 14 amino acids. This CDR3 is CASSFSRTAYGYTF. Written as DNA, the CDR3 is TGCGCCAGCAGCTTTTCCAGGACGGCGTATGGCTACACCTTC.

This clonotype was detected a few times. This chain uses TRBV7-2 with TRBJ2-5; a possible D gene is TRBD2 (6 bases). Trimming cost V 0 bases and J 0 bases, with 11 bases left between them. The CDR3 runs to 16 residues. Germline lookup yields CDR1 SGHTA and CDR2 FQGNSA. CDR3 region: CASSLARGPYQETQYF. In DNA, the CDR3 is TGTGCCAGCAGCTTAGCGCGGGGCCCGTACCAAGAGACCCAGTACTTC.

The chain couples TRBV11-3 to TRBJ2-1, with TRBD1 identical over 11 bases. With V trimmed by 8 bases and J by 5 bases, 8 bases remained unmatched. The CDR3 is made up of 15 amino acids. Germline CDR1 is SGHNT and CDR2 is YENEEA. The CDR3, as DNA: TGTGCCAGCGGCCCCGGGACAGGGGGTCACAATGAGCAGTTCTTC. Residues: CASGPGTGGHNEQFF.

This sequence joins TRBV10-3 and TRBJ1-4, with D possibly TRBD1 on 5 matching bases. This CDR3 has 14 amino acids. Trimming left V 2 bases short and J 7 bases short, with 11 bases between. Germline loops: CDR1 ENHRY, CDR2 SYGVKD. The CDR3 region has the DNA TGTGCCATCAGTGAGGGACATGCGGGTGAAAAACTGTTTTTT. It encodes CAISEGHAGEKLFF.